This T cell receptor (beta chain) stems from a study of blood T cell repertoires in COVID-19. Trimming removed 4 bases from V and 6 bases from J, with 9 bases in between. Germline CDR1 is SNHLY and CDR2 is FYNNEI. The CDR3 has 13 amino acids. By proportion, this clone is medium-sized (0.01 to 0.1%). The protocol was immunoSEQ multiplex PCR, while the TCRdb copy is restricted to in-frame clones and leaves out a portion. The sample lists approximately 74,000 clones, 65% to 85% occurring once. The clonotype comes from a man aged 55-75 years with acute or convalescent COVID-19. The source material was peripheral blood. V and J are TRBV2 and TRBJ2-2, with TRBD1 as a possible D gene (6 bases). The CDR3 loop is CASSGDRPGELFF. The CDR3 DNA is TGTGCCAGCAGTGGTGACAGGCCCGGGGAGCTGTTTTTT.